The 16 T cell receptor beta chains in this list originate from one sample, sequenced in a study of cytomegalovirus exposure and HLA in healthy donors listed by TCRdb under 2017. The library relied on the immunoSEQ multiplex PCR assay. The multiplex PCR relied on a mix of 60 forward primers for TCR Vbeta segments and 13 reverse primers for TCR Jbeta segments. TCRdb mirrors the immuneACCESS table, restricted to in-frame sequences. Some clones are absent from its copies; in checked studies, under half trace to an unresolved V gene, and the reason for the others is unknown. This sample's listing comprises more than 65,000 clones. 2.5% to 3% of the sample comes from the top ten. Source material: PBMCs. Receptors were obtained from a man in his forties or fifties in good health and CMV-seronegative.

The chain has TRBV7-3 and TRBJ2-3; TRBD2 matches at 12 bases. After removal of 5 bases from V and 5 bases from J, the junction contained 8 bases not matched to a gene. CDR3 length equals 16 residues. Per the germline V gene, CDR1 is SGHTA and CDR2 is FQGTGA. The CDR3 protein is CASSRTSGGQRDTQYF. As DNA, the CDR3 is TGTGCCAGCAGCAGAACTAGCGGGGGGCAGAGAGATACGCAGTATTTT.

The chain is built from TRBV6-5 and TRBJ1-4; D is unresolved. Germline CDR1 and CDR2: MNHEY and SVGAGI. The CDR3 is 14 amino acids. V shed 6 bases and J shed 4 bases, with 12 bases lying between them. This CDR3 reads CASRAVGVNEKLFF. CDR3 in DNA: TGTGCCAGCAGGGCCGTGGGCGTTAATGAAAAACTGTTTTTT.

This chain connects TRBV5-1 to TRBJ2-2, with D perhaps matching TRBD1 (6 bases). Germline CDR1 reads SGHRS; CDR2 reads YFSETQ. The CDR3 consists of 14 residues. The V end lost 2 bases, the J end lost 4 bases, and 9 bases lay between the germline ends. The CDR3 spells CASSLRQATGELFF. The CDR3 region has the DNA TGCGCCAGCAGCTTAAGACAGGCCACCGGGGAGCTGTTTTTT.

The chain links TRBV6-1 to TRBJ2-7; TRBD1 is a possible D gene (5 bases). Trimming stripped 3 bases from V and 6 bases from J, with 9 bases between. Germline V lookup: CDR1 MNHNS, CDR2 SASEGT. This CDR3 region has 12 residues. CDR3 loop: CASSDMGREQYF. CDR3 in DNA: TGTGCCAGCAGTGATATGGGGCGCGAGCAGTACTTC.

The genes are TRBV5-1 and TRBJ2-5; the match to TRBD1 covers 10 bases. Germline-derived CDR1 and CDR2 are SGHRS and YFSETQ. This CDR3 region has 15 residues. Trimming at V came to 4 bases and at J to 0 bases, leaving 3 bases not matched to a gene. Here the CDR3 DNA reads TGCGCCAGCAGCACGGGACAGGGGAACCAAGAGACCCAGTACTTC. Translation gives CASSTGQGNQETQYF.

This chain links TRBV5-1 with TRBJ2-7, with TRBD1 identical over 8 bases. Trimming at V came to 3 bases and at J to 5 bases, leaving 4 bases not matched to a gene. Germline V gives CDR1 SGHRS, CDR2 YFSETQ. The CDR3 contains 13 residues. This CDR3 reads CASSWTGNDEQYF. The DNA for the CDR3 is TGCGCCAGCAGCTGGACAGGGAACGACGAGCAGTACTTC.

This chain joins TRBV7-9 and TRBJ2-7; a weak D match, TRBD2 (5 bases). CDR3 size: 12 residues. Between the trimmed V and J ends, which lost 5 bases and 7 bases, there was a span of 12 bases. Germline loops: CDR1 SEHNR, CDR2 FQNEAQ (reference sequence). For the CDR3, the DNA is TGTGCCAGCAGCGCTACGGGGAGTGAGCAGTACTTC. It codes for CASSATGSEQYF.

This sequence joins TRBV7-3 and TRBJ1-2, with D perhaps matching TRBD1 (6 bases). V lost 5 bases and J 8 bases, leaving 24 bases between the germline ends. This CDR3 has 16 residues. CDR1 is SGHTA, CDR2 FQGTGA, per germline. CDR3 nucleotides: TGTGCCAGCAGCCCGACTCCAAACCCACAGGGAGAAGGCTACACCTTC. This encodes CASSPTPNPQGEGYTF.

The chain joins TRBV2 to TRBJ2-2; no definite D call. From germline, CDR1 is SNHLY and CDR2 FYNNEI. This CDR3 has 14 residues. V was pared by 4 bases and J by 0 bases, with 6 bases between. The CDR3 DNA reads TGTGCCAGCAGTGTCACAGCGAACACCGGGGAGCTGTTTTTT. Residues: CASSVTANTGELFF.

On this clone: Its ends do not fully match the called genes, so a read error is possible. V usage is TRBV7-7 and J usage is TRBJ2-1; perhaps TRBD1 as D (6 bases). Germline V lookup: CDR1 SSHAT, CDR2 FNYEAQ (reference sequence). The CDR3 is made up of 15 amino acids. The chain's CDR3 is CASSPRSQGYNEQFF. Here the CDR3 DNA reads TGTGCTAGCAGCCCTAGGTCACAGGGCTACAATGAGCAGTTCTTC.

The chain has TRBV19 and TRBJ1-4; TRBD1 matches at 7 bases. From germline, CDR1 is LNHDA and CDR2 SQIVND (reference sequence). J was trimmed by 4 bases and V by 6 bases; bases with no gene match: 8. The CDR3 runs 15 residues. The CDR3 here is CASSIRQGDNEKLFF. The CDR3 bases are TGTGCCAGTAGCATTAGACAGGGAGATAATGAAAAACTGTTTTTT.

The rearrangement links TRBV7-2 to TRBJ1-5, with TRBD1 as a possible D gene (6 bases). The CDR3 spans 13 residues. Germline CDR1 and CDR2: SGHTA and FQGNSA. Trimming cost V 5 bases and J 7 bases, with 12 bases left between them. CDR3 bases: TGTGCCAGCAGCCCAGGGGTCTCCCAGCCCCAGCATTTT. Translation gives CASSPGVSQPQHF.

This sequence joins TRBV7-2 and TRBJ1-5, with unresolved D. The CDR3 loop spans 13 amino acids. V dropped 0 bases and J dropped 11 bases, with 11 bases sitting between them. Germline CDR1 is SGHTA and CDR2 is FQGNSA. CDR3 sequence (DNA): TGTGCCAGCAGCTTAGCGGCGAGAGACTCCCAGCATTTT. Protein: CASSLAARDSQHF. Full variable domain (remainder filled in from reference TRBV7-2 and TRBJ1-5): GAGVSQSPSNKVTEKGKDVELRCDPISGHTALYWYRQSLGQGLEFLIYFQGNSAPDKSGLPSDRFSAERTGGSVSTLTIQRTQQEDSAVYLCASSLAARDSQHFGDGTRLSIL.

The genes are TRBV4-1 and TRBJ1-2; a weak D match, TRBD1 (5 bases). In germline, CDR1 is MGHRA, CDR2 YSYEKL. Trimming shortened V by 0 bases and J by 8 bases, and 13 bases separated the two germline ends. This CDR3 comprises 14 residues. CDR3 sequence: CASSQDGRQGGYTF. DNA for the CDR3: TGCGCCAGCAGCCAAGATGGACGGCAGGGAGGCTACACCTTC.

For this clone: One end of the junction does not line up with germline, which may come from a read error. Other DNA sequences in the same sample also yield this CDR3. The rearrangement links TRBV7-9 to TRBJ2-1, with D possibly matching TRBD1 (5 bases). The CDR3 loop spans 14 amino acids. Germline CDR1 reads SEHNR; CDR2 reads FQNEAQ (reference sequence). CDR3 sequence (DNA): TGTGCCAGCAGCTTAGGGGGCTCCCACAATGAGCAGTTCTTC. It codes for CASSLGGSHNEQFF.

The chain has TRBV6-5 and TRBJ1-1, with D perhaps matching TRBD1 (6 bases). Trimming removed 11 bases from V and 1 base from J, with 14 bases in between. Germline loops: CDR1 MNHEY, CDR2 SVGAGI. The CDR3 extends over 13 amino acids. CDR3 coding DNA: TGTGCCGCCCTGGGGGGGCGGAACACTGAAGCTTTCTTT. This sequence encodes CAALGGRNTEAFF.